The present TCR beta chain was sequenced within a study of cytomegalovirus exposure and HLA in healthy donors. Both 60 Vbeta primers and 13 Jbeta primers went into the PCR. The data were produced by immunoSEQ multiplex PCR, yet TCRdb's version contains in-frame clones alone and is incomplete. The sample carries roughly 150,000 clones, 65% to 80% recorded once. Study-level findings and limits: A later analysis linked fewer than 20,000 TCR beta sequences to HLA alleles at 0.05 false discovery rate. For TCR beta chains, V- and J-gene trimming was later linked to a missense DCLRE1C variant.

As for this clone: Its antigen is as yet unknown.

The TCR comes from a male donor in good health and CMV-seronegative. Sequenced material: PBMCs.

CDR3 amino acids: CASRLTSNPYEQYF. CDR3 DNA: TGTGCCAGCAGACTAACCTCGAACCCCTACGAGCAGTACTTC. The V and J genes are TRBV7-9 and TRBJ2-7; D ambiguous. Germline-derived CDR1 and CDR2 are SEHNR and FQNEAQ (reference sequence). Trimming shortened V by 6 bases and J by 2 bases, and 14 bases separated the two germline ends. The CDR3 has 14 residues.